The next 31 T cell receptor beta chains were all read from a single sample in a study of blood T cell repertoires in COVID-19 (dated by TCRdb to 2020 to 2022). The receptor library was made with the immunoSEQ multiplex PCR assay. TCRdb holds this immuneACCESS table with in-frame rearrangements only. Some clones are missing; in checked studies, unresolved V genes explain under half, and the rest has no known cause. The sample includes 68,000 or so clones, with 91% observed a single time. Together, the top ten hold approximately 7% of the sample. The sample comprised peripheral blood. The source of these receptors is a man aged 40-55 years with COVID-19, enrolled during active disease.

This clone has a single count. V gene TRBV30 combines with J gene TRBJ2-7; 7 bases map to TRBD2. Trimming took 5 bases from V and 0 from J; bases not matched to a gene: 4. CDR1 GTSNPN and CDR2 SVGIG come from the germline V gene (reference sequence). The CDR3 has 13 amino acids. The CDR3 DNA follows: TGTGCCTGGGAACCGGGGGGCTCCTACGAGCAGTACTTC. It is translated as CAWEPGGSYEQYF.

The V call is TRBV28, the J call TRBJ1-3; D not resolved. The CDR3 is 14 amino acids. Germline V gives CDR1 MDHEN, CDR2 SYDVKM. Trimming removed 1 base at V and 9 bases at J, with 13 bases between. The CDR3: CASSLSAPVATIYF. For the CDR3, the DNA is TGTGCCAGCAGTTTATCAGCGCCGGTTGCCACCATATATTTT.

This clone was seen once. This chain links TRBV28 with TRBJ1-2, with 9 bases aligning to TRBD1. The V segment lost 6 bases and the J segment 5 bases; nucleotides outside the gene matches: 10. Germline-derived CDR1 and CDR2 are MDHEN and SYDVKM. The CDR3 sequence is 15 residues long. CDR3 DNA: TGTGCCAGCAGCCGAAGATGGACAGGGGAATATGGCTACACCTTC. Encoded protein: CASSRRWTGEYGYTF.

The CDR3 loop reads CASSLGASGGTDTQYF. CDR3 nucleotide sequence: TGCGCCAGCAGCTTGGGGGCTAGCGGGGGGACAGATACGCAGTATTTT. The chain links TRBV5-1 to TRBJ2-3; 11 nucleotides agree with TRBD2. Per germline, CDR1 SGHRS and CDR2 YFSETQ. V shed 0 bases, J shed 3 bases, and the junction held 3 bases outside the gene matches. This CDR3 is 16 amino acids long.

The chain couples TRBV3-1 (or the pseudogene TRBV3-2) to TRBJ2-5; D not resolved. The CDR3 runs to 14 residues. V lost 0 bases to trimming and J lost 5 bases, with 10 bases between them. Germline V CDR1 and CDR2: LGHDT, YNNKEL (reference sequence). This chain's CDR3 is CASSQDRGIETQYF. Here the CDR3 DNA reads TGTGCCAGCAGCCAAGATCGAGGAATCGAGACCCAGTACTTC.

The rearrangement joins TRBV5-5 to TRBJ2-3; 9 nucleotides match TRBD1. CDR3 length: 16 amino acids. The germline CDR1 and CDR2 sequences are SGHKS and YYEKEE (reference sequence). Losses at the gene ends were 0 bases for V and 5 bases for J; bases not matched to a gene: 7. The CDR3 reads CASSLALGQGEDTQYF. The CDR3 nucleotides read TGTGCCAGCAGCTTGGCCTTGGGACAGGGTGAAGATACGCAGTATTTT. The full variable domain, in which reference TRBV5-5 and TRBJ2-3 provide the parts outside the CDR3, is DAGVTQSPTHLIKTRGQQVTLRCSPISGHKSVSWYQQVLGQGPQFIFQYYEKEERGRGNFPDRFSARQFPNYSSELNVNALLLGDSALYLCASSLALGQGEDTQYFGPGTRLTVL.

The DNA of the CDR3 is TGCGCCAGCAGCGCCCAGACAGGGGGGACTGAAGCTTTCTTT. Amino acids: CASSAQTGGTEAFF. V gene TRBV5-1 combines with J gene TRBJ1-1; 9 bases map to TRBD1. The V segment lost 4 bases and the J segment 5 bases; nucleotides outside the gene matches: 6. Per germline, CDR1 SGHRS and CDR2 YFSETQ. The CDR3 runs to 14 residues.

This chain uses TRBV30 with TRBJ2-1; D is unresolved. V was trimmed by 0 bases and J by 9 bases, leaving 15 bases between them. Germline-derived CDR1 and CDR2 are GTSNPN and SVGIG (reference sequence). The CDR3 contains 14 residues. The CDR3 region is CAWSVDRMWAEQFF. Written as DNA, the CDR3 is TGTGCCTGGAGTGTAGATCGGATGTGGGCTGAGCAGTTCTTC.

CDR3 region: CASSLPGRRGYGYTF. CDR3 bases: TGTGCCAGCAGTTTACCCGGGAGACGGGGATATGGCTACACCTTC. The chain recombines TRBV28 with TRBJ1-2, with D hard to call. This CDR3 is 15 amino acids long. In germline, CDR1 is MDHEN, CDR2 SYDVKM. Trimming removed 2 bases at V and 5 bases at J, with 15 bases between.

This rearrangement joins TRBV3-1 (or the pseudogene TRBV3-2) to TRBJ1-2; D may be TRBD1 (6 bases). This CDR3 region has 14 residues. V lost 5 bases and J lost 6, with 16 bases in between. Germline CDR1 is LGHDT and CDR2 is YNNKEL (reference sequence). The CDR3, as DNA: TGTGCCAGCAGCTTGAGGGGGGGGAGTGATGGCTACACCTTC. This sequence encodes CASSLRGGSDGYTF.

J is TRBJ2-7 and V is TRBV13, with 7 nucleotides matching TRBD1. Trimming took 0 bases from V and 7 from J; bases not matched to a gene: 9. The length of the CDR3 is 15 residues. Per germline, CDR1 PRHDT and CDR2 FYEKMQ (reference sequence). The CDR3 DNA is TGTGCCAGCAGCTTAGGAGGGGACAGCCTTCTTGAGCAGTACTTC. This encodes CASSLGGDSLLEQYF.

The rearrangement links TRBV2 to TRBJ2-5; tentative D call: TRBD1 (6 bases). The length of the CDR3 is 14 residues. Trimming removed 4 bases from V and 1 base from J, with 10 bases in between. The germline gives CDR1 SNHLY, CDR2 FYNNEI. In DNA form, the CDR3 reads TGTGCCAGCAGTGGACAGGCCCTCCAAGAGACCCAGTACTTC. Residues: CASSGQALQETQYF.

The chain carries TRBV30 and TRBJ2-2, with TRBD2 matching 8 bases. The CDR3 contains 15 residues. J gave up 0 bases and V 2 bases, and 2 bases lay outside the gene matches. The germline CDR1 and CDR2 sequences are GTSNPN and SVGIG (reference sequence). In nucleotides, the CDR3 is TGTGCCTGGAGTCGCGGGGGGCCGAACACCGGGGAGCTGTTTTTT. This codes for CAWSRGGPNTGELFF.

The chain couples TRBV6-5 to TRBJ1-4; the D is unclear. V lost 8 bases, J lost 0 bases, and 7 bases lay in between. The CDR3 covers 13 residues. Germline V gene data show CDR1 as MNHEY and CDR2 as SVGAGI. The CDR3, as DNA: TGTGCCAGCTGGAGTGCAACTAATGAAAAACTGTTTTTT. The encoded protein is CASWSATNEKLFF.

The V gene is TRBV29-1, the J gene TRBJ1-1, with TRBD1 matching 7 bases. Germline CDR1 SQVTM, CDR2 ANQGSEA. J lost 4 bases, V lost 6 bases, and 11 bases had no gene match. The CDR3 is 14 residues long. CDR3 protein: CSVVTGDGFTEAFF. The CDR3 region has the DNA TGCAGCGTGGTAACAGGGGATGGTTTCACTGAAGCTTTCTTT.

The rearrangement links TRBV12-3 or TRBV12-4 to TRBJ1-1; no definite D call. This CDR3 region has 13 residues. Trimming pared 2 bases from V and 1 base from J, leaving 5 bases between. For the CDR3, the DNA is TGTGCCAGCAGTTTACAGGAGAACACTGAAGCTTTCTTT. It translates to CASSLQENTEAFF.

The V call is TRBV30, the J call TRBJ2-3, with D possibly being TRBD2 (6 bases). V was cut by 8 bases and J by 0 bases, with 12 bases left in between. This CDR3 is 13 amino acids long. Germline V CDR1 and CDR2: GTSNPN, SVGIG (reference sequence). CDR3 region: CALEGTSTDTQYF. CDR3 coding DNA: TGTGCCCTCGAGGGGACTAGCACAGATACGCAGTATTTT. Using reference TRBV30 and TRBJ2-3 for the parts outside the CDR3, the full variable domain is SQTIHQWPATLVQPVGSPLSLECTVEGTSNPNLYWYRQAAGRGLQLLFYSVGIGQISSEVPQNLSASRPQDRQFILSSKKLLLSDSGFYLCALEGTSTDTQYFGPGTRLTVL.

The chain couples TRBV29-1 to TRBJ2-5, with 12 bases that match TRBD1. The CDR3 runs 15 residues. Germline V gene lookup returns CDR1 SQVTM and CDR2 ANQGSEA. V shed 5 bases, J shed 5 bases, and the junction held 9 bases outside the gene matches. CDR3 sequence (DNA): TGCAGCGTTACCAGGGGACAGGGGGCAAGGGAGACCCAGTACTTC. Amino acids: CSVTRGQGARETQYF.

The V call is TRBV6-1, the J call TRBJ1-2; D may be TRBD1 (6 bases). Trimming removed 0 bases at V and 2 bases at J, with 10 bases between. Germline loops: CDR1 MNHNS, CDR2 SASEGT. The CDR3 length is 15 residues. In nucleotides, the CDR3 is TGTGCCAGCAGTGAAGCCCCAGGGGAGAACTATGGCTACACCTTC. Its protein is CASSEAPGENYGYTF.

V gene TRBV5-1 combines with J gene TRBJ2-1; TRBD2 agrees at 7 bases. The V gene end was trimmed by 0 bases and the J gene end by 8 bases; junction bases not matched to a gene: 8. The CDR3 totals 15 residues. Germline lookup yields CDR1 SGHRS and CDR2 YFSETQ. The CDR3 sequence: CASSLVSGPWDEQFF. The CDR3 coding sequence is TGCGCCAGCAGCTTGGTTAGCGGGCCTTGGGATGAGCAGTTCTTC.

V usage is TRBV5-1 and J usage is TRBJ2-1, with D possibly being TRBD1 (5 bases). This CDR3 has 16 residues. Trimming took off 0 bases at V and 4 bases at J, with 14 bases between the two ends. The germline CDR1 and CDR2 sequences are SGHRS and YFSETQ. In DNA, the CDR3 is TGCGCCAGCAGCTTGGGCTCTATCGCAGGGTACAATGAGCAGTTCTTC. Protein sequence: CASSLGSIAGYNEQFF.

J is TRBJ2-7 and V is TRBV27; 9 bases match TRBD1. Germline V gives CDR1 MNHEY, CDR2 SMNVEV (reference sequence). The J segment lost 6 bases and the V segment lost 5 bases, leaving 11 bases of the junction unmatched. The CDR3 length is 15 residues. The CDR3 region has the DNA TGTGCCAGCAGTACACCGGGACAGGGAAATGGCGAGCAGTACTTC. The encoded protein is CASSTPGQGNGEQYF.

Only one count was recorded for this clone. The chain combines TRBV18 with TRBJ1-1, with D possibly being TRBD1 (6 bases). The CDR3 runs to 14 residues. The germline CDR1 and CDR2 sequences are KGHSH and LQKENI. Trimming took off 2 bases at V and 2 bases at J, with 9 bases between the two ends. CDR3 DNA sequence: TGTGCCAGCTCACCAGCGACAGGCAACACTGAAGCTTTCTTT. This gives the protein CASSPATGNTEAFF.

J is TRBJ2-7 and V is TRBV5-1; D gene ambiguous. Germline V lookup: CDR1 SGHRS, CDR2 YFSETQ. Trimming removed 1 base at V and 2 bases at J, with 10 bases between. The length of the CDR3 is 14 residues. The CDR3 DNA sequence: TGCGCCAGCAGCTTGCGACACCCCACCTACGAGCAGTACTTC. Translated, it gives CASSLRHPTYEQYF.

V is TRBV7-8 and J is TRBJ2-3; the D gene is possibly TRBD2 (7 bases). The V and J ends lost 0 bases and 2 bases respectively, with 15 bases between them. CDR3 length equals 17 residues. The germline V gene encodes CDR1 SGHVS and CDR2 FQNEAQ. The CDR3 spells CASSLAREGGPTDTQYF. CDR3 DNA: TGTGCCAGCAGCTTAGCTAGAGAGGGGGGGCCCACAGATACGCAGTATTTT.

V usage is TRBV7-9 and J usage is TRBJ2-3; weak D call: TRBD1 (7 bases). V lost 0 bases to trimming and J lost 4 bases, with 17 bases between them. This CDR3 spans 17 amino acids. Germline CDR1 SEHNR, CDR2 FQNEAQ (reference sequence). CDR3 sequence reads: CASSLAQVRGVADTQYF. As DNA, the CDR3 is TGTGCCAGCAGCTTAGCGCAAGTCAGGGGGGTTGCAGATACGCAGTATTTT.

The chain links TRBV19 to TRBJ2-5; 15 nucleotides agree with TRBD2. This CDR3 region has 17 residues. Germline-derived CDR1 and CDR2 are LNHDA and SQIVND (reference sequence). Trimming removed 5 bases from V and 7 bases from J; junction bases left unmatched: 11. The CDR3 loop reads CASSGFGTSGGPGTQYF. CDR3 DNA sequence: TGTGCCAGTAGTGGATTCGGGACTAGCGGGGGGCCGGGGACCCAGTACTTC.

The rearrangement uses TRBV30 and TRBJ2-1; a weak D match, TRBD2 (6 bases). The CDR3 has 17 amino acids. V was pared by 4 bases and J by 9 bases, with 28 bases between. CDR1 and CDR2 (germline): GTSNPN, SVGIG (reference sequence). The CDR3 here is CAWKAITGVLQWGEQFF. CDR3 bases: TGTGCCTGGAAAGCTATTACGGGGGTCCTCCAATGGGGTGAGCAGTTCTTC.

The CDR3 loop is CASSPITGGNNEQFF. CDR3 bases: TGTGCCAGCTCACCAATAACAGGGGGCAACAATGAGCAGTTCTTC. This chain uses TRBV18 with TRBJ2-1; 9 positions agree with TRBD1. This CDR3 is built from 15 residues. Trimming removed 2 bases from V and 5 bases from J; junction bases left unmatched: 4. In germline, CDR1 is KGHSH, CDR2 LQKENI.

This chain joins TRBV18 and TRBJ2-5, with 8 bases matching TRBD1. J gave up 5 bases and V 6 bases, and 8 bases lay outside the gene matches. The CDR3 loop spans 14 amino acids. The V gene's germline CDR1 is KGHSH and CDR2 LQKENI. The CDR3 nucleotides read TGTGCCAGCTCCCCGCAGGGGGCAGAGGAGACCCAGTACTTC. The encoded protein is CASSPQGAEETQYF. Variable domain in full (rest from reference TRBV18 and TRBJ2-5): NAGVMQNPRHLVRRRGQEARLRCSPMKGHSHVYWYRQLPEEGLKFMVYLQKENIIDESGMPKERFSAEFPKEGPSILRIQQVVRGDSAAYFCASSPQGAEETQYFGPGTRLLVL.

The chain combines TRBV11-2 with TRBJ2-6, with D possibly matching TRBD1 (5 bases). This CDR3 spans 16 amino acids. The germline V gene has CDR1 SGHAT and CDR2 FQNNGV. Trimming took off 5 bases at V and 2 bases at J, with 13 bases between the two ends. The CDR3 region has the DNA TGTGCCAGCAGCACGCAGGGTATCCCTGGGGCCAACGTCCTGACTTTC. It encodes CASSTQGIPGANVLTF. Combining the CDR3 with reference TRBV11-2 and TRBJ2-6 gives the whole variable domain EAGVAQSPRYKIIEKRQSVAFWCNPISGHATLYWYQQILGQGPKLLIQFQNNGVVDDSQLPKDRFSAERLKGVDSTLKIQPAKLEDSAVYLCASSTQGIPGANVLTFGAGSRLTVL.